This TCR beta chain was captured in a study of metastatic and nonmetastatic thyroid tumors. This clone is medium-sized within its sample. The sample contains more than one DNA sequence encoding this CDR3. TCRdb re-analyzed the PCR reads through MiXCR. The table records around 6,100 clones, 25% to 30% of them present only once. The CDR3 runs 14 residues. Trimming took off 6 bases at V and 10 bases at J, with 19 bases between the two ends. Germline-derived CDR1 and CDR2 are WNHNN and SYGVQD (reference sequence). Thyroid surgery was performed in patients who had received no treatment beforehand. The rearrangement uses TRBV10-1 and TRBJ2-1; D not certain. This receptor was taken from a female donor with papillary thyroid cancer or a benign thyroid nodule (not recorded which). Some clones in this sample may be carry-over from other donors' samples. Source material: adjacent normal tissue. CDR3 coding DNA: TGCGCCAGCAGAGATCCGGACGCACTTTTGGAGCAGTTCTTC. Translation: CASRDPDALLEQFF.